This T cell receptor beta chain originates from a study of blood T cell repertoires in COVID-19. Background on the study: COVID-19 samples, acute and convalescent, were from the United States, Italy and Spain. T cells, B-cell-depleted T cells, or PBMCs supplied cDNA or gDNA.

TCRdb's copy holds only in-frame clones and misses some; the assay was immunoSEQ multiplex PCR. The table has 200,000 to 250,000 clones, almost 90% seen once. Germline CDR1 reads SQVTM; CDR2 reads ANQGSEA. This CDR3 is built from 14 residues. After removal of 3 bases from V and 1 base from J, the junction contained 4 bases not matched to a gene. This rearrangement joins TRBV29-1 to TRBJ2-3, with 7 bases identical to TRBD2. The sequencing input was PBMCs or T cells enriched from blood (not recorded which). The TCR was taken from a man aged 25-40 years who had been exposed to COVID-19. CDR3 bases: TGCAGCGTTGACGTTCTAGCGGGCACAGATACGCAGTATTTT. It is translated as CSVDVLAGTDTQYF.